These T cell receptor beta chains were read from a single sample in a study of T-cell memory formation after mild COVID-19. TCRdb reprocessed the 5' RACE reads via MiXCR and lists one record per CDR3 protein. The repertoire holds some 100,000 distinct CDR3 sequences, with 8.5% to 14% as singletons. The specimen was PBMCs or a T cell subset sorted from them (not recorded which). The receptors derive from a man aged 18 to 30 who had mild COVID-19 (a few samples of this study predate the infection). Cell type and time point are not known. Each CDR3 is given with its conserved first and last residue. The order of the fields is clone size, D gene, J gene, V gene, CDR3 DNA, CDR3 protein. D genes are given only for firm matches. Clone size is given for some rows only: seen once, a few or many times, or a class if the clone is expanded.

clone_size: NA; d_call: NA; j_call: TRBJ2-2; v_call: TRBV12-3/TRBV12-4; cdr3_nt: TGTGCCAGCAGTTCGCGGGACACGAACACCGGGGAGCTGTTTTTT; cdr3_aa: CASSSRDTNTGELFF
clone_size: NA; d_call: TRBD2; j_call: TRBJ2-5; v_call: TRBV9; cdr3_nt: TGTGCCAGCAGGTCCGGGACTAGCGAGACCCAGTACTTC; cdr3_aa: CASRSGTSETQYF
clone_size: NA; d_call: NA; j_call: TRBJ2-7; v_call: TRBV9; cdr3_nt: TGTGCCAGCAGCGTGGATGACAGCTTCTACGAGCAGTACTTC; cdr3_aa: CASSVDDSFYEQYF
clone_size: few; d_call: NA; j_call: TRBJ1-2; v_call: TRBV4-1; cdr3_nt: TGCGCCAGCAGCCAAGTGGGGGGCGCGGGCGACGGCTACACCTTC; cdr3_aa: CASSQVGGAGDGYTF
clone_size: few; d_call: TRBD2; j_call: TRBJ2-6; v_call: TRBV4-3; cdr3_nt: TGCGCCAGCAGCCAAAAGTGGGGGGGAGTTCAATCTGGGGCCAACGTCCTGACTTTC; cdr3_aa: CASSQKWGGVQSGANVLTF
clone_size: few; d_call: NA; j_call: TRBJ2-1; v_call: TRBV12-3/TRBV12-4; cdr3_nt: TGTGCCAGCAGCACGGTGAACAATGAGCAGTTCTTC; cdr3_aa: CASSTVNNEQFF
clone_size: few; d_call: TRBD1; j_call: TRBJ1-2; v_call: TRBV24-1; cdr3_nt: TGTGCCACCAGTGATTCAACAGGGGATGGCTACACCTTC; cdr3_aa: CATSDSTGDGYTF
clone_size: few; d_call: NA; j_call: TRBJ2-1; v_call: TRBV7-2; cdr3_nt: TGTGCCAGCAGCTTAATCCCCCCGGGACGGAACAATGAGCAGTTCTTC; cdr3_aa: CASSLIPPGRNNEQFF
clone_size: few; d_call: TRBD1; j_call: TRBJ1-2; v_call: TRBV12-3/TRBV12-4; cdr3_nt: TGTGCCAGCACCTCACCGGGACAGGGAGTTTATGGCTACACCTTC; cdr3_aa: CASTSPGQGVYGYTF
clone_size: few; d_call: NA; j_call: TRBJ2-1; v_call: TRBV7-9; cdr3_nt: TGTGCCAGCAGCAAGCCAGCCATCGGGGATCCCTACAATGAGCAGTTCTTC; cdr3_aa: CASSKPAIGDPYNEQFF
clone_size: few; d_call: NA; j_call: TRBJ2-7; v_call: TRBV4-3; cdr3_nt: TGCGCCAGCAGCCAAGATTGGCTAGCCGCCTACGAGCAGTACTTC; cdr3_aa: CASSQDWLAAYEQYF
clone_size: NA; d_call: NA; j_call: TRBJ1-2; v_call: TRBV19; cdr3_nt: TGTGCCAGCCGGCCTGTAGGTTATGGCTACACCTTC; cdr3_aa: CASRPVGYGYTF
clone_size: NA; d_call: NA; j_call: TRBJ2-7; v_call: TRBV6-2/TRBV6-3; cdr3_nt: TGTGCCAGCAGTTACTCGTCCCTGAGAGACTACGAGCAGTACTTC; cdr3_aa: CASSYSSLRDYEQYF
clone_size: NA; d_call: TRBD2; j_call: TRBJ2-5; v_call: TRBV20-1; cdr3_nt: TGCAGTGCTAGAGAGAAGGGCAAGCGGGGGGGGATTGAGACCCAGTACTTC; cdr3_aa: CSAREKGKRGGIETQYF
clone_size: NA; d_call: TRBD2; j_call: TRBJ2-2; v_call: TRBV4-2; cdr3_nt: TGTGCCAGCAGCCAAGAAGGACTAGCGGGGGGTATCACCGGGGAGCTGTTTTTT; cdr3_aa: CASSQEGLAGGITGELFF
clone_size: few; d_call: TRBD2; j_call: TRBJ2-3; v_call: TRBV4-2; cdr3_nt: TGTGCCAGCAGCCAAGATGGTAGCGGGGGAGGTAGCACAGATACGCAGTATTTT; cdr3_aa: CASSQDGSGGGSTDTQYF
clone_size: few; d_call: NA; j_call: TRBJ2-6; v_call: TRBV6-5; cdr3_nt: TGTGCCAGCAGTTATCGGTGGAGTGGGGCCAACGTCCTGACTTTC; cdr3_aa: CASSYRWSGANVLTF
clone_size: many; d_call: TRBD1; j_call: TRBJ1-5; v_call: TRBV7-2; cdr3_nt: TGTGCCAGCAGCTTACTCTGGACAGGGGACAATCAGCCCCAGCATTTT; cdr3_aa: CASSLLWTGDNQPQHF
clone_size: NA; d_call: NA; j_call: TRBJ1-5; v_call: TRBV4-1; cdr3_nt: TGCGCCAGCAGCCTGTATGCTTATAGCAATCAGCCCCAGCATTTT; cdr3_aa: CASSLYAYSNQPQHF
clone_size: few; d_call: NA; j_call: TRBJ2-5; v_call: TRBV6-2/TRBV6-3; cdr3_nt: TGTGCCAGCAGTTCCGTCGGGACGTTAGAAGAGACCCAGTACTTC; cdr3_aa: CASSSVGTLEETQYF
clone_size: few; d_call: TRBD2; j_call: TRBJ2-3; v_call: TRBV7-3; cdr3_nt: TGTGCCAGCAGCCCGAATAGCGGGGGAATCGGAGATACGCAGTATTTT; cdr3_aa: CASSPNSGGIGDTQYF
clone_size: few; d_call: NA; j_call: TRBJ2-3; v_call: TRBV5-1; cdr3_nt: TGCGCCAGCAGCTTGGGACAGAGCACAGATACGCAGTATTTT; cdr3_aa: CASSLGQSTDTQYF
clone_size: NA; d_call: TRBD2; j_call: TRBJ2-3; v_call: TRBV6-1; cdr3_nt: TGTGCCAGCAGCGCCGGGACTAGCTATTCAGATACGCAGTATTTT; cdr3_aa: CASSAGTSYSDTQYF
clone_size: many; d_call: NA; j_call: TRBJ2-1; v_call: TRBV7-9; cdr3_nt: TGTGCCAGCAGCTCACCCCGGCCCGAGAGATACAATGAGCAGTTCTTC; cdr3_aa: CASSSPRPERYNEQFF
clone_size: few; d_call: TRBD1; j_call: TRBJ2-1; v_call: TRBV7-3; cdr3_nt: TGTGCCAGCAGCTTAAGTAGAACAGGGGGAAACGATGAGCAGTTCTTC; cdr3_aa: CASSLSRTGGNDEQFF
clone_size: NA; d_call: TRBD1; j_call: TRBJ2-2; v_call: TRBV5-4; cdr3_nt: TGTGCCAGCAGCTTGCAGGGGGTTAACACCGGGGAGCTGTTTTTT; cdr3_aa: CASSLQGVNTGELFF
clone_size: many; d_call: NA; j_call: TRBJ2-1; v_call: TRBV9; cdr3_nt: TGTGCCAGCAGCCCACCTGGATTAGAGCAGTTCTTC; cdr3_aa: CASSPPGLEQFF
clone_size: NA; d_call: NA; j_call: TRBJ2-5; v_call: TRBV12-3/TRBV12-4; cdr3_nt: TGTGCCAGCAGCGGGGGAGAGACCCAATACTTC; cdr3_aa: CASSGGETQYF
clone_size: NA; d_call: TRBD1; j_call: TRBJ1-2; v_call: TRBV7-9; cdr3_nt: TGTGCCAGCAGCGCAGGACAGGGCGATGGCTACACCTTC; cdr3_aa: CASSAGQGDGYTF
clone_size: NA; d_call: TRBD1; j_call: TRBJ1-1; v_call: TRBV6-2/TRBV6-3; cdr3_nt: TGTGCCAGCAGTTACCAGGGGGGCACTGAAGCTTTCTTT; cdr3_aa: CASSYQGGTEAFF
clone_size: NA; d_call: TRBD1; j_call: TRBJ2-7; v_call: TRBV7-9; cdr3_nt: TGTGCCAGCAGCTTATCCGGACAGGGTCCCTACGAGCAGTACTTC; cdr3_aa: CASSLSGQGPYEQYF
clone_size: NA; d_call: TRBD1; j_call: TRBJ2-1; v_call: TRBV3-1; cdr3_nt: TGTGCCAGCAGCCCTATGGGACAGGGATACAATGAGCAGTTCTTC; cdr3_aa: CASSPMGQGYNEQFF
clone_size: NA; d_call: TRBD2; j_call: TRBJ2-5; v_call: TRBV5-5; cdr3_nt: TGTGCCAGCAGCTTGATGGGACTAGTTCAAGAGACCCAGTACTTC; cdr3_aa: CASSLMGLVQETQYF
clone_size: NA; d_call: TRBD2; j_call: TRBJ2-1; v_call: TRBV11-2; cdr3_nt: TGTGCCAGCAGCTTAGATCTCTGGGGGGGAGGCGACAATGAGCAGTTCTTC; cdr3_aa: CASSLDLWGGGDNEQFF
clone_size: few; d_call: TRBD2; j_call: TRBJ2-5; v_call: TRBV4-1; cdr3_nt: TGCGCCAGCAGCCAGAGACTAGCGGGGGGGCCTGGGGAGACCCAGTACTTC; cdr3_aa: CASSQRLAGGPGETQYF